This T cell receptor (beta chain) was documented in a study of OX40 agonist ivuxolimab in advanced cancers. Across the whole study: The dose of intravenous ivuxolimab that patients received every 2 weeks ranged from 0.01 to 10 mg/kg. Those treated in dose escalation had hepatocellular carcinoma, melanoma, renal cell cancer or head and neck cancer. General observations from the study: Relative to CD4+, CD8+ T cells held more expanded clones on average. Among the lowest peripheral clonal expansion occurred in 0.1-3.0 mg/kg partial responders.

Using immunoSEQ multiplex PCR, the repertoire was profiled, and TCRdb retains in-frame clones only, with some absent. The sample has about 34,000 clones, about 93% seen once. As regards this clone: Its antigen is currently unknown.

V dropped 5 bases and J dropped 8 bases, with 12 bases sitting between them. The V gene's germline CDR1 is SEHNR and CDR2 FQNEAQ (reference sequence). The CDR3 loop spans 13 amino acids. The gene calls are TRBV7-9 and TRBJ1-4, with D perhaps matching TRBD1 (6 bases). This receptor was taken from an adult with an advanced solid tumor such as melanoma, head and neck, liver or kidney cancer. Source: CD4+ or CD8+ T cells sorted from blood, taken in a trial of the OX40 agonist ivuxolimab. The CDR3 protein is CASSLRTEEKLFF. For the CDR3, the DNA is TGTGCCAGCAGCCTCCGGACAGAAGAAAAACTGTTTTTT.